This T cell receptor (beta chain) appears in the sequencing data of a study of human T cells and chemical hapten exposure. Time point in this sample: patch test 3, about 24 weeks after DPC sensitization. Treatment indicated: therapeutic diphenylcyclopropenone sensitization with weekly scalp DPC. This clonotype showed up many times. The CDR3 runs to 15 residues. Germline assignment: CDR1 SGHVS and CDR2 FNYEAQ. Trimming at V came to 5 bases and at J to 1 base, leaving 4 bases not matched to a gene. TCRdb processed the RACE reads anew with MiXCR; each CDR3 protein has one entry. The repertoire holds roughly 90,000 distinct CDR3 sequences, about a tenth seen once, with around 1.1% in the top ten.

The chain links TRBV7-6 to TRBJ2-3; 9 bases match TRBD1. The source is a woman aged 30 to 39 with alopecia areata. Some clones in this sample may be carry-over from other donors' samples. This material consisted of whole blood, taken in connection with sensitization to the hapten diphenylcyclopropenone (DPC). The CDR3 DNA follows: TGTGCCAGCAGCCCACGGACAGGGGGCACAGATACGCAGTATTTT. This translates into CASSPRTGGTDTQYF.